Described below is a single T cell receptor beta chain sequence and its context. The table lists this clonotype with a few counts. Its antigen remains unidentified. Base qualities are missing; no much larger clone stands one base away. This sample was included in a study of T cells after yellow fever vaccination (dated by TCRdb to between 2019 and 2020). Regarding the research as a whole: The SMART-Seq v4 Ultra Low Input RNA kit was used to prepare libraries from fractions with low cell numbers. To follow T-cell clones before and after both primary and booster YFV17D yellow fever vaccination, bulk TCR alpha and beta repertoires underwent longitudinal sequencing. Blood samples were taken at several timepoints before and after primary and secondary immunization, and bulk PBMC replicates and cell subsets were isolated. Two healthy male donors, one aged 18 to 29 and one aged 30 to 40 years, were included in the cohort. The study at large found these results: A small share of clonotypes occurred in both CD4 and CD8 compartments, likely arising from convergent recombination. Computational filtering was required because FACS-sorted repertoires could contain abundant contaminating clonotypes from the bulk population. Compared with the primary T-cell response, the secondary T-cell response was weaker but faster, peaking on day 5 rather than day 15. After the booster, most of the clones that had expanded following primary vaccination were detected again (around 95% of CD4 and 80% to 90% of CD8), which suggests that memory was broadly maintained. The study included only a couple of donors, which limits how far the findings can be generalized.

V is pared back by 0 bases and J by 3 bases, with 12 bases lying between the germline termini. Taken from cysteine to phenylalanine, the CDR3 has 15 residues. Of all the DNA, just the CDR3 is kept, 45 bases in frame from base 1. The CDR1 and CDR2 encoded by the germline V gene (reference sequence) are DFQATT and SNEGSKA. TCR cDNA was synthesized by 5'RACE template switching, which introduced a universal primer site and unique molecular identifiers. Priming of cDNA synthesis was performed from both the TCR alpha and TCR beta constant segments. Library amplification used two PCR steps, and the second PCR step added sample barcodes and sequencing adapters. Libraries were sequenced on Illumina HiSeq 2500 (2x100 bp) or NovaSeq (2x150 bp). On the study's bioinformatics: MIGEC was used to demultiplex reads and collapse the reads into UMI consensus sequences, and MiXCR was used for V(D)J alignment. Vaccine-responding clonotypes were identified with edgeR using replicate PBMC samples, with FDR below 0.01 and a log2 fold change above 5 up to day 15 being required. Each bulk clonotype was labeled CD4 or CD8 based on which sequenced repertoire, CD4 or CD8, contained the clonotype at higher abundance. TCRdb ran its own pipeline on the public reads, namely fastp trimming at Q25 and MiXCR clone calling, and kept in-frame beta chains. Each record represents a unique CDR3 protein, reported with the most common genes and DNA among its rows. None of the V and J calls come from the authors' own analysis; TCRdb made them. The sample table records about 360,000 distinct CDR3 sequences; approximately 6% of these occur just once. Approximately 16% of the sample lies in the top ten.

The sample's treatment or condition, from its label and the paper: live attenuated yellow fever vaccine strain. Two biological replicates of bulk PBMCs were collected at each blood-draw timepoint. PBMCs were isolated from peripheral blood using a standard Ficoll-Paque protocol. TriZol was used to extract RNA from bulk PBMCs, CD4 and CD8 fractions, and dextramer-positive and dextramer-negative fractions. The material sequenced was PBMCs, taken 5 days after the yellow fever booster vaccination. This TCR was sampled from a young man who received the YFV17D yellow fever vaccine. The receptor chain draws on TRBV20-1 and TRBJ2-1; a tentative D call is TRBD2 (6 bases match). The nucleotide sequence reads TGCAGTGCTAGAGAGTTCGCCGGGAGCTACAATGAGCAGTTCTTC. Translated, it gives CSAREFAGSYNEQFF.